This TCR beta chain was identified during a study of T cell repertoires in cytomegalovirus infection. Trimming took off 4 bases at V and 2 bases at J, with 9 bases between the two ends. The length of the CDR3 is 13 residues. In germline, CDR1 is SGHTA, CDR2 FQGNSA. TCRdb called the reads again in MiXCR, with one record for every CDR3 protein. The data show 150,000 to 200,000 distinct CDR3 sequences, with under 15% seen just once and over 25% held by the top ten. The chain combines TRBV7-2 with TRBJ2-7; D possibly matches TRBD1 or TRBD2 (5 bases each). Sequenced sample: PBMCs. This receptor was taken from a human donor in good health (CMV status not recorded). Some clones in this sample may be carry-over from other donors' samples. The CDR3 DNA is TGTGCCAGCAGCTGGGGACCGGCCTACGAGCAGTACTTC. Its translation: CASSWGPAYEQYF.